The 9 T cell receptor beta chains below all came from one sample that was sequenced in a study of human T cells and chemical hapten exposure. The time point was: pre-sensitization, week 0. Treatment defined: therapeutic diphenylcyclopropenone sensitization with weekly scalp DPC. Using its own MiXCR run on the RACE reads, TCRdb lists one record per CDR3 protein. Counted here are 280,000 or so distinct CDR3 sequences, just under 8% occurring once; the ten biggest clones make up roughly 1.2%. The material sequenced was whole blood, taken in connection with sensitization to the hapten diphenylcyclopropenone (DPC). These receptor sequences come from a man in his late teens or twenties with alopecia areata. Some clones in this sample may be carry-over from other donors' samples.

The chain links TRBV7-2 to TRBJ1-4; D may be TRBD1 (6 bases). With 4 bases removed from V and 8 bases from J, the gap between germline ends came to 20 bases. Germline V lookup: CDR1 SGHTA, CDR2 FQGNSA. The CDR3 covers 16 residues. The CDR3 sequence is CASSSTIARGIEKLFF. CDR3 nucleotides: TGTGCCAGCAGCTCAACGATCGCCAGGGGAATCGAAAAACTGTTTTTT. Filled out from reference TRBV7-2 and TRBJ1-4, the complete variable domain reads GAGVSQSPSNKVTEKGKDVELRCDPISGHTALYWYRQSLGQGLEFLIYFQGNSAPDKSGLPSDRFSAERTGGSVSTLTIQRTQQEDSAVYLCASSSTIARGIEKLFFGSGTQLSVL.

The sample holds many counts of this clonotype. This chain connects TRBV20-1 to TRBJ1-5; no definite D call. Germline-derived CDR1 and CDR2 are DFQATT and SNEGSKA (reference sequence). The CDR3 extends over 14 amino acids. V shed 3 bases and J shed 0 bases, with 9 bases lying between them. CDR3 coding DNA: TGCAGTGCTAGGGGATCTTATAGCAATCAGCCCCAGCATTTT. Translating it yields CSARGSYSNQPQHF.

This clonotype was recorded once. This may come from a read error, since a much larger clone is one base off. This rearrangement joins TRBV20-1 to TRBJ1-1; D is unclear. Trimming took 4 bases from V and 1 from J, leaving 13 bases between them. Germline V gives CDR1 DFQATT, CDR2 SNEGSKA (reference sequence). CDR3 length equals 14 residues. CDR3 sequence reads: CSAIEQISNTEAFF. CDR3 in DNA: TGCAGTGCTATCGAACAGATATCGAACACTGAAGCTTTCTTT.

This clonotype was observed at least ten times. The chain couples TRBV6-2 or TRBV6-3 to TRBJ2-7; TRBD2 might be the D (5 bases). Germline lookup yields CDR1 MNHEY and CDR2 SVGEGT. The V and J ends lost 10 bases and 1 base respectively, with 17 bases between them. This CDR3 contains 14 residues. The CDR3 sequence is CATSSWGESYEQYV. For the CDR3, the DNA is TGTGCCACATCTTCTTGGGGAGAATCCTACGAGCAGTACGTC.

The chain is built from TRBV3-1 and TRBJ2-5; D is ambiguous. CDR3 length equals 14 residues. Germline V gene lookup returns CDR1 LGHDT and CDR2 YNNKEL (reference sequence). Between the trimmed V and J ends, which lost 1 base and 2 bases, there was a span of 8 bases. The CDR3 here is CASSQGAGQETQYF. The CDR3 nucleotides read TGTGCCAGCAGCCAAGGGGCAGGACAAGAGACCCAGTACTTC.

This clonotype was recorded a few times. V and J are TRBV12-3 or TRBV12-4 and TRBJ2-5; possible D gene TRBD2, 5 bases. Trimming removed 6 bases at V and 5 bases at J, with 19 bases between. The CDR3 covers 15 residues. CDR3 loop: CASSLGRDNGETQYF. The CDR3 nucleotides are TGTGCCAGCAGCCTAGGCCGGGATAACGGGGAGACCCAGTACTTC.

This clonotype was seen repeatedly, ten times or more. The chain couples TRBV12-3 or TRBV12-4 to TRBJ1-1; the D is unclear. There are 11 residues in the CDR3. V lost 3 bases, J lost 6 bases, and 5 bases lay in between. The CDR3 loop is CASSFLPEAFF. In nucleotides, the CDR3 is TGTGCCAGCAGTTTTCTCCCTGAAGCTTTCTTT.

Many counts were recorded for this clonotype. The chain has TRBV4-2 and TRBJ1-6; tentative D call: TRBD1 (5 bases). The CDR3 runs 13 residues. Trimming shortened V by 1 base and J by 14 bases, and 12 bases separated the two germline ends. Germline V gives CDR1 LGHNA, CDR2 YNFKEQ. The CDR3 is CASSQGDSGTLHF. The CDR3 DNA sequence: TGTGCCAGCAGCCAAGGGGACTCAGGGACCCTCCACTTT.

This clonotype was recorded many times. The genes are TRBV9 and TRBJ1-4, with D perhaps matching TRBD1 (6 bases). Trimming shortened V by 4 bases and J by 2 bases, and 12 bases separated the two germline ends. The CDR3 runs to 15 residues. From germline, CDR1 is SGDLS and CDR2 YYNGEE. Here the CDR3 reads CASSLQGFTNEKLFF. CDR3 DNA: TGTGCCAGCAGCTTACAGGGTTTTACTAATGAAAAACTGTTTTTT.